Included here is one TCR beta chain sequence, with context. This sample stems from a study of blood T cell repertoires in COVID-19. Background on the study: Collection of acute and convalescent COVID-19 samples took place in the United States, Italy and Spain.

CDR1 is MNHNY and CDR2 is SVGAGI in the germline V gene (reference sequence). There are 15 residues in the CDR3. V lost 5 bases, J lost 0 bases, and 0 bases stayed unmatched. In the authors' workflow: The assay estimated nucleated cells by amplifying reference gene primers. Sequencing used immunoSEQ multiplex PCR; TCRdb keeps in-frame clones, though not all of them. V and J calls and clone size are those listed in that table; D and trimming were worked out from the DNA. The sample holds some 290,000 clones, around nine tenths seen once. Seattle's cohort entered during active infection and was followed longitudinally.

The sample consisted of peripheral blood. This chain connects TRBV6-6 to TRBJ2-2; 10 bases line up with TRBD2. This sequence originates from a woman in her twenties or thirties with COVID-19, enrolled during active disease. The CDR3 DNA follows: TGTGCCAGCAGTCTAGCGGGGGCGAACACCGGGGAGCTGTTTTTT. Translation gives CASSLAGANTGELFF.